The T cell receptor beta chain under discussion was sequenced for a study of T cell repertoires in cytomegalovirus infection. General study findings and limits: Dominating the ex vivo response were TCR beta clonotypes that were CMV-specific and HLA-C-restricted.

This CDR3 comprises 16 residues. Germline V lookup: CDR1 MGHRA, CDR2 YSYEKL. The V end lost 6 bases, the J end lost 3 bases, and 20 bases lay between the germline ends. Ten or more counts support this clonotype. The antigen remains unidentified. TCRdb recomputed calls from the reads with MiXCR, one row per CDR3 protein. The profile covers a few hundred thousand distinct CDR3 sequences, with 15% to 20% appearing a single time and 7.5% to 9.5% taken by the ten largest. The chain joins TRBV4-1 to TRBJ1-1; a possible D gene is TRBD1 (6 bases). This receptor was identified in a human donor in good health (CMV status not recorded). Some clones in this sample may be carry-over from other donors' samples. Sequenced: PBMCs. For the CDR3, the DNA is TGCGCCAGCAGACTACGAATCCTGGGGGCAGACACTGAAGCTTTCTTT. This encodes CASRLRILGADTEAFF.